The T cell receptor beta chain under discussion was sequenced for a study of blood T cell repertoires in COVID-19. V was pared by 4 bases and J by 3 bases, with 9 bases of the junction left unmatched. This CDR3 contains 17 residues. Germline values: CDR1 SGHNT, CDR2 YYREEE (reference sequence). Sequencing was performed with immunoSEQ multiplex PCR; in TCRdb, only in-frame clones are kept and a portion is missing. The sample gives 35,000 to 40,000 clones, roughly 86% of which show up once; approximately 7.3% is in the top ten. Sequencing input: peripheral blood. V gene TRBV5-4 combines with J gene TRBJ2-5; 13 nucleotides agree with TRBD2. The sequence derives from a human donor in a cohort sampled during active COVID-19. CDR3 sequence: CASSHPGTSGKKETQYF. CDR3 DNA sequence: TGTGCCAGCAGCCATCCCGGGACTAGCGGGAAAAAAGAGACCCAGTACTTC. Full variable domain (outside the CDR3, taken from reference TRBV5-4 and TRBJ2-5): ETGVTQSPTHLIKTRGQQVTLRCSSQSGHNTVSWYQQALGQGPQFIFQYYREEENGRGNFPPRFSGLQFPNYSSELNVNALELDDSALYLCASSHPGTSGKKETQYFGPGTRLLVL.